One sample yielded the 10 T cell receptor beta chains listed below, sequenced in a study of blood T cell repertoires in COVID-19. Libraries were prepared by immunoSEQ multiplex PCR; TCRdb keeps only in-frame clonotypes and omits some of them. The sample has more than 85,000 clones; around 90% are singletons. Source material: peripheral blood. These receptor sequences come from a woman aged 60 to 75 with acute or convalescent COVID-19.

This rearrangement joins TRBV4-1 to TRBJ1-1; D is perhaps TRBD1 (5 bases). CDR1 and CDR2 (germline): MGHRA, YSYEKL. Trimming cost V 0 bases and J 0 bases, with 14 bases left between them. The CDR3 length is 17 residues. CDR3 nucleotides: TGCGCCAGCAGCCAAGAACTCACAAGGGGCGTGAACACTGAAGCTTTCTTT. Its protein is CASSQELTRGVNTEAFF.

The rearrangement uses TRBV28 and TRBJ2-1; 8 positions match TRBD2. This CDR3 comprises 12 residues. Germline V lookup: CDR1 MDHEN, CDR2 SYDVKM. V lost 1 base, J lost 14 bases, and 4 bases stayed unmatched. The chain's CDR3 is CASSLSAGVEFF. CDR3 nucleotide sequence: TGTGCCAGCAGTTTATCAGCGGGGGTCGAGTTCTTC.

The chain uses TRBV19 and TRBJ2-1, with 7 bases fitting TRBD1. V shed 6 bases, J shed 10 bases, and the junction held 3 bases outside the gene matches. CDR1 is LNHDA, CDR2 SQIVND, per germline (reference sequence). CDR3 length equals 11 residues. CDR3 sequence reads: CASRYRGEQFF. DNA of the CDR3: TGTGCCAGTAGATACAGGGGAGAGCAGTTCTTC.

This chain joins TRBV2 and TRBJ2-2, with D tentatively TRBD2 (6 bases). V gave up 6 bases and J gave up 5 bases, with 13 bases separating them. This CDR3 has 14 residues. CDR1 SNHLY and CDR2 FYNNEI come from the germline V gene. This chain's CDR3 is CASSRGRLTGELFF. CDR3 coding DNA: TGTGCCAGCAGCAGAGGGAGGCTTACCGGGGAGCTGTTTTTT.

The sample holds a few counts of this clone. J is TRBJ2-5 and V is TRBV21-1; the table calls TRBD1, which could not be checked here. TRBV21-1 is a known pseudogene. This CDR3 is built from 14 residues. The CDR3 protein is CASSARTAQETQYF. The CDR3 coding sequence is TGTGCCAGCAGCGCCCGGACAGCTCAAGAGACCCAGTACTTC.

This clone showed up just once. CDR3: CASSRGQGVEKLFF. CDR3 in DNA: TGTGCCAGCAGTAGAGGACAGGGTGTCGAAAAACTGTTTTTT. This chain joins TRBV6-5 and TRBJ1-4, with 8 nucleotides matching TRBD1. The junction had 7 bases not matched to a gene; V was cut back by 5 bases and J by 8 bases. This CDR3 comprises 14 residues. The V gene's germline CDR1 is MNHEY and CDR2 SVGAGI.

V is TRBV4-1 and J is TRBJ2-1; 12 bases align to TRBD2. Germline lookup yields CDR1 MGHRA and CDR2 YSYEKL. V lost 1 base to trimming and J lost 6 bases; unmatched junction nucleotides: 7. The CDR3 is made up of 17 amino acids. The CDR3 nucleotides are TGCGCCAGCAGCCAAGTAACTAGCGGGAGGCGGAGCAATGAGCAGTTCTTC. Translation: CASSQVTSGRRSNEQFF.

CDR3 sequence reads: CASSGVQGTEAFF. The CDR3 nucleotides are TGTGCCAGCAGCGGGGTACAGGGGACTGAAGCTTTCTTT. The V and J genes are TRBV5-5 and TRBJ1-1; 7 nucleotides line up with TRBD1. This CDR3 has 13 amino acids. Germline CDR1 and CDR2: SGHKS and YYEKEE (reference sequence). Trimming removed 4 bases from V and 5 bases from J; junction bases left unmatched: 5.

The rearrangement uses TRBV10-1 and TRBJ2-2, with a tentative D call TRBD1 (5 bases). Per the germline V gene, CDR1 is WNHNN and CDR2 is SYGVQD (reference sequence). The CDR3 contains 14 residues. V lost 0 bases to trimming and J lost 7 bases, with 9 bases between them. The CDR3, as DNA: TGCGCCAGCAGTGAGTCAGGAACAGGCGGGGAGCTGTTTTTT. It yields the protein CASSESGTGGELFF.

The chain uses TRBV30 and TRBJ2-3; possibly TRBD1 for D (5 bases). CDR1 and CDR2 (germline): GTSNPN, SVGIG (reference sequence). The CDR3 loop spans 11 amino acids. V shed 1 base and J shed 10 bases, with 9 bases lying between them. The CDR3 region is CAWSDFRAQYF. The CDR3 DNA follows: TGTGCCTGGAGTGACTTCAGGGCGCAGTATTTT.